These 9 T cell receptor beta chains share one sample of origin, sequenced in a study of T cells in Graves' hyperthyroidism and ophthalmopathy. TCR beta CDR3 regions were amplified from RNA. First-round RT-PCR with HTBI primers amplified the TCR CDR3 region. TCRdb ran MiXCR on the multiplex PCR reads and lists one entry per CDR3 protein. The sample consists of around 530,000 distinct CDR3 sequences, 17% of them appearing once. Material: blood. Every receptor here comes from a woman between 18 and 29 years old with Graves' ophthalmopathy.

This clonotype has ten or more counts. J is TRBJ2-2 and V is TRBV7-3, with a tentative D call TRBD2 (6 bases). The CDR3 runs to 14 residues. V gave up 5 bases and J gave up 6 bases, with 13 bases separating them. The germline V gene encodes CDR1 SGHTA and CDR2 FQGTGA. The DNA of the CDR3 is TGTGCCAGCAGCCCCAACGGGAGATCCGGGGAGCTGTTTTTT. Its translation is CASSPNGRSGELFF.

This clonotype was recorded at least ten times. The J gene is TRBJ2-7, the V gene TRBV27; D may be TRBD1 or TRBD2 (6 bases each). The germline CDR1 and CDR2 sequences are MNHEY and SMNVEV (reference sequence). V was clipped by 5 bases and J by 5 bases, with 19 bases between them. CDR3 length: 15 amino acids. The CDR3 loop is CASSRRGLVFDEQYF. The CDR3 region has the DNA TGTGCCAGCAGTCGCCGGGGGCTAGTTTTTGACGAGCAGTACTTC.

This sequence joins TRBV5-1 and TRBJ2-1; 8 bases are a match to TRBD2. This CDR3 is 15 amino acids long. V was pared by 1 base and J by 7 bases, with 7 bases of the junction left unmatched. In germline, CDR1 is SGHRS, CDR2 YFSETQ. The CDR3: CASSLTGGGPNEQFF. The DNA for the CDR3 is TGCGCCAGCAGCTTGACCGGGGGGGGACCGAATGAGCAGTTCTTC.

This clonotype was picked up many times. This chain joins TRBV30 and TRBJ2-2, with D maybe TRBD1 (5 bases). Germline CDR1 is GTSNPN and CDR2 is SVGIG (reference sequence). The CDR3 sequence is 14 residues long. V lost 3 bases and J 7 bases, leaving 15 bases between the germline ends. DNA of the CDR3: TGTGCCTGGAGACCCCCAGGGATCGACGGGGAGCTGTTTTTT. Translating it yields CAWRPPGIDGELFF. Variable domain in full (rest from reference TRBV30 and TRBJ2-2): SQTIHQWPATLVQPVGSPLSLECTVEGTSNPNLYWYRQAAGRGLQLLFYSVGIGQISSEVPQNLSASRPQDRQFILSSKKLLLSDSGFYLCAWRPPGIDGELFFGEGSRLTVL.

The V gene is TRBV12-3 or TRBV12-4, the J gene TRBJ1-2; 7 nucleotides agree with TRBD1. The CDR3 is made up of 15 amino acids. Unmatched junction bases numbered 12, after V lost 7 bases and J lost 4 bases. CDR3 residues: CASIPRGKGAYGYTF. Here the CDR3 DNA reads TGTGCCAGCATCCCCAGGGGAAAGGGGGCCTATGGCTACACCTTC.

This clonotype was seen a few times. The CDR3 protein is CASSQSSSGRINEQFF. The DNA of the CDR3 is TGTGCCAGCAGCCAATCCTCTAGCGGGAGGATCAATGAGCAGTTCTTC. The chain recombines TRBV3-1 with TRBJ2-1; 11 nucleotides agree with TRBD2. CDR1 LGHDT and CDR2 YNNKEL come from the germline V gene (reference sequence). This CDR3 spans 16 amino acids. With 2 bases clipped from V and 6 bases from J, the junction kept 6 bases outside the gene matches.

This chain joins TRBV4-3 and TRBJ2-1; no clear D gene. This CDR3 has 17 amino acids. The V gene lost 0 bases and the J gene lost 0 bases, with 12 bases spanning the gap. In germline, CDR1 is LGHNA, CDR2 YSLEER. CDR3 in amino acids: CASSQDSTGFSYNEQFF. In nucleotides, the CDR3 is TGCGCCAGCAGCCAAGACTCGACCGGATTCTCCTACAATGAGCAGTTCTTC.

V gene TRBV13 combines with J gene TRBJ2-2; possibly TRBD1 for D (5 bases). The CDR3 spans 15 residues. Germline CDR1 is PRHDT and CDR2 is FYEKMQ (reference sequence). V was clipped by 3 bases and J by 7 bases, with 15 bases between them. The CDR3 loop reads CASSLGRARGGELFF. DNA for the CDR3: TGTGCCAGCAGCTTGGGCAGGGCACGCGGCGGGGAGCTGTTTTTT. Supplemented by reference TRBV13 and TRBJ2-2, the full variable domain reads AAGVIQSPRHLIKEKRETATLKCYPIPRHDTVYWYQQGPGQDPQFLISFYEKMQSDKGSIPDRFSAQQFSDYHSELNMSSLELGDSALYFCASSLGRARGGELFFGEGSRLTVL.

There are many counts of this clonotype. The J gene is TRBJ1-1, the V gene TRBV28; D gene unclear. Germline CDR1 MDHEN, CDR2 SYDVKM. V lost 2 bases and J 0 bases, leaving 7 bases between the germline ends. This CDR3 is built from 14 residues. As DNA, the CDR3 is TGTGCCAGCAGTTTAGCGATCATGAACACTGAAGCTTTCTTT. Amino acid sequence: CASSLAIMNTEAFF.